Following are 30 T cell receptor beta chains from one sample sequenced in a study of blood T cells in healthy people across ages. The use of a sample-barcoded 5' primer and a J-beta primer mix characterized a second PCR of roughly 6 to 11 cycles. From the 5' RACE reads, TCRdb called clonotypes with MiXCR, one entry per CDR3 protein. The sample includes about 800,000 distinct CDR3 sequences, around a quarter of them seen just once. Separately, the same data were catalogued under a study of T cells of mothers and their children.

The specimen sequenced was blood. The receptors stem from a boy younger than 18 in good health.

J is TRBJ2-5 and V is TRBV7-9; possible D gene TRBD2, 5 bases. Near its end, the DNA agrees better with TRBJ2-7, so the J call may be wrong. The CDR3 runs to 15 residues. Looked up from germline, CDR1 is SEHNR and CDR2 is FQNEAQ (reference sequence). The DNA for the CDR3 is TGTGCCAGCAGCTTAGCGATTCCTCGGGGCTACGAGCAGTACTTC. This encodes CASSLAIPRGYEQYF.

A note on this clonotype: A read error may produce the germline difference seen at one junction end. The chain joins TRBV12-3 or TRBV12-4 to TRBJ1-2; D is uncertain. This CDR3 has 16 amino acids. Here the CDR3 DNA reads TGTGCCAGCAGGAATCGCAACCAACCCCCTAACTATGACTACACCTTC. Encoded protein: CASRNRNQPPNYDYTF.

The chain carries TRBV4-1 and TRBJ2-5, with 12 bases lining up with TRBD2. The J call may be faulty, since TRBJ2-7 better matches the DNA end. Per germline, CDR1 MGHRA and CDR2 YSYEKL. This CDR3 has 18 amino acids. DNA of the CDR3: TGCGCCAGCAGCCAAGGACTAGCGGGAGTTATATCCCCCTACGAGCAGTACTTC. Protein product: CASSQGLAGVISPYEQYF.

This clonotype was observed a handful of times. One junction end disagrees with the germline gene, perhaps due to a read error. This rearrangement joins TRBV7-2 to TRBJ1-2; D perhaps matches TRBD1 (5 bases). The germline V gene encodes CDR1 SGHTA and CDR2 FQGNSA. CDR3 length equals 16 residues. The CDR3 nucleotides are TGTGCCAGCAGCCTGTATGAGGGGTTTAGTAACTATGGCTACATCTTC. This encodes CASSLYEGFSNYGYIF. The full variable domain, rest sourced from reference TRBV7-2 and TRBJ1-2, is GAGVSQSPSNKVTEKGKDVELRCDPISGHTALYWYRQSLGQGLEFLIYFQGNSAPDKSGLPSDRFSAERTGGSVSTLTIQRTQQEDSAVYLCASSLYEGFSNYGYIFGSGTRLTVV.

In its sample, this clonotype was seen many times. The chain is built from TRBV7-2 and TRBJ2-5; the D gene is possibly TRBD2 (7 bases). The CDR3 loop spans 19 amino acids. V shed 1 base and J shed 4 bases, with 25 bases lying between them. Germline CDR1 SGHTA, CDR2 FQGNSA. In DNA, the CDR3 is TGTGCCAGCAGCTTAGGTTTCTCGCGGGGGCGACGGGCAGGAGAGACCCAGTACTTC. Protein product: CASSLGFSRGRRAGETQYF. Variable domain in full (rest from reference TRBV7-2 and TRBJ2-5): GAGVSQSPSNKVTEKGKDVELRCDPISGHTALYWYRQSLGQGLEFLIYFQGNSAPDKSGLPSDRFSAERTGGSVSTLTIQRTQQEDSAVYLCASSLGFSRGRRAGETQYFGPGTRLLVL.

The V gene is TRBV20-1, the J gene TRBJ2-3, with TRBD2 identical over 7 bases. Germline CDR1 DFQATT, CDR2 SNEGSKA (reference sequence). The CDR3 runs to 17 residues. After removal of 0 bases from V and 1 base from J, the junction contained 10 bases not matched to a gene. In nucleotides, the CDR3 is TGCAGTGCTAGAGATCTCTTTACTAGCGACCGCACAGATACGCAGTATTTT. Amino acid sequence: CSARDLFTSDRTDTQYF.

V gene TRBV20-1 combines with J gene TRBJ2-4; TRBD1 aligns across 9 bases. Germline V gives CDR1 DFQATT, CDR2 SNEGSKA (reference sequence). The CDR3 length is 15 residues. The trim removed 6 bases at V and 2 bases at J, leaving 8 bases unmatched. The CDR3 region is CSANIGTGSKNIQYF. The DNA of the CDR3 is TGCAGTGCCAATATCGGGACAGGGTCCAAAAACATTCAGTACTTC.

This clonotype was recorded only once. The chain's CDR3 is CASSPGLAGVPGNEQFF. As DNA, the CDR3 is TGCGCCAGCAGCCCGGGACTAGCGGGAGTTCCTGGGAATGAGCAGTTCTTC. The rearrangement links TRBV4-3 to TRBJ2-5, with 14 bases fitting TRBD2. The J call may be incorrect, as the DNA end agrees better with TRBJ2-1. The CDR3 sequence is 17 residues long. Germline V lookup: CDR1 LGHNA, CDR2 YSLEER.

The rearrangement links TRBV29-1 to TRBJ2-2; TRBD2 is a possible D gene (7 bases). The V end was cut by 8 bases, the J end by 5 bases, with 15 bases between. The germline gives CDR1 SQVTM, CDR2 ANQGSEA. This CDR3 has 13 residues. CDR3 amino acids: CSPRGGGTGELFF. CDR3 in DNA: TGCAGCCCTCGGGGAGGGGGGACCGGGGAGCTGTTTTTT.

The gene calls are TRBV3-1 and TRBJ1-6; D gene uncertain. This CDR3 is built from 12 residues. Germline CDR1 is LGHDT and CDR2 is YNNKEL (reference sequence). V was cut by 8 bases and J by 10 bases, with 12 bases left in between. CDR3 region: CASPPGLSPLHF. The CDR3 nucleotides read TGTGCCAGCCCCCCAGGTTTGTCACCCCTCCACTTT. The full variable domain, rest sourced from reference TRBV3-1 and TRBJ1-6, is DTAVSQTPKYLVTQMGNDKSIKCEQNLGHDTMYWYKQDSKKFLKIMFSYNNKELIINETVPNRFSPKSPDKAHLNLHINSLELGDSAVYFCASPPGLSPLHFGNGTRLTVT.

The sample holds a few counts of this clonotype. The rearrangement uses TRBV12-3 or TRBV12-4 and TRBJ2-3; the D is unclear. The CDR3 runs to 14 residues. V shed 1 base and J shed 5 bases, with 10 bases lying between them. CDR3 sequence: CASSLGLGKDTQYF. The DNA for the CDR3 is TGTGCCAGCAGTTTAGGATTAGGTAAAGATACGCAGTATTTT.

The genes are TRBV5-5 and TRBJ2-1; weak D call: TRBD2 (6 bases). Germline CDR1 and CDR2: SGHKS and YYEKEE (reference sequence). CDR3 length: 14 residues. The V end was cut by 4 bases, the J end by 6 bases, with 14 bases between. The DNA for the CDR3 is TGTGCCAGCAGCCCAGGAGGGGCTTCCAATGAGCAGTTCTTC. This codes for CASSPGGASNEQFF. Full variable domain (missing parts from reference TRBV5-5 and TRBJ2-1): DAGVTQSPTHLIKTRGQQVTLRCSPISGHKSVSWYQQVLGQGPQFIFQYYEKEERGRGNFPDRFSARQFPNYSSELNVNALLLGDSALYLCASSPGGASNEQFFGPGTRLTVL.

This clonotype was observed a few times. The rearrangement joins TRBV4-3 to TRBJ2-5, with 10 bases matching TRBD2. TRBJ2-1 explains the end of the DNA better; the J call may be wrong. The CDR3 sequence is 17 residues long. Per the germline V gene, CDR1 is LGHNA and CDR2 is YSLEER. DNA for the CDR3: TGCGCCAGCAGCCAAGATGGCCAAGCGGGGGGGGACGATGAGCAGTTCTTC. Translating it yields CASSQDGQAGGDDEQFF.

V and J are TRBV6-2 or TRBV6-3 and TRBJ1-1; 10 nucleotides agree with TRBD1. Looked up from germline, CDR1 is MNHEY and CDR2 is SVGEGT. The V and J ends lost 6 bases and 0 bases, in that order; junction bases with no gene match: 10. CDR3 size: 17 residues. CDR3 region: CASRGSRDRGMNTEAFF. The CDR3 nucleotides are TGTGCCAGCAGGGGGAGCCGGGACAGGGGCATGAACACTGAAGCTTTCTTT.

This sequence joins TRBV5-1 and TRBJ2-4; D might be TRBD2 (5 bases). The ends were cut back, 0 bases at V and 1 base at J, with 14 bases in the middle. Germline V lookup: CDR1 SGHRS, CDR2 YFSETQ. The CDR3 runs 17 residues. As DNA, the CDR3 is TGCGCCAGCAGCTTGGCGCGCAGCCCGGGGGCCAAAAACATTCAGTACTTC. It encodes CASSLARSPGAKNIQYF.

This clonotype has just a few counts. V is TRBV27 and J is TRBJ2-3; 9 nucleotides agree with TRBD2. CDR1 and CDR2 from the germline V gene are MNHEY and SMNVEV (reference sequence). The CDR3 contains 16 residues. J gave up 2 bases and V 4 bases, and 7 bases lay outside the gene matches. The DNA for the CDR3 is TGTGCCAGCAGTTGGAGCGGGGGGTTATTCACAGATACGCAGTATTTT. Its translation is CASSWSGGLFTDTQYF.

V gene TRBV20-1 combines with J gene TRBJ2-7, with D possibly being TRBD2 (6 bases). V was cut by 5 bases and J by 3 bases, with 11 bases left in between. The CDR3 has 12 residues. Per the germline V gene, CDR1 is DFQATT and CDR2 is SNEGSKA (reference sequence). The CDR3: CSALLSGYEQYF. CDR3 bases: TGCAGTGCTCTGCTTAGCGGCTACGAGCAGTACTTC.

The chain links TRBV4-1 to TRBJ1-2, with 7 nucleotides matching TRBD1. The length of the CDR3 is 14 residues. The germline V gene has CDR1 MGHRA and CDR2 YSYEKL. The V gene end was trimmed by 3 bases and the J gene end by 8 bases; junction bases not matched to a gene: 9. The CDR3 DNA sequence: TGCGCCAGCAGCCAGCTGGGACAGACAGGCGGCTACACCTTC. This encodes CASSQLGQTGGYTF.

V usage is TRBV9 and J usage is TRBJ2-1; 11 positions match TRBD2. The J call may be wrong; the DNA end is better matched by TRBJ2-7. The CDR3 is made up of 15 amino acids. The germline V gene encodes CDR1 SGDLS and CDR2 YYNGEE. In nucleotides, the CDR3 is TGTGCCAGCAGCGGGGGACTAGCGGACCGATACGAGCAGTACTTC. Its protein is CASSGGLADRYEQYF.

This clonotype has a handful of counts. The chain carries TRBV28 and TRBJ2-2; either TRBD1 or TRBD2 may supply D (6 bases each). Germline loops: CDR1 MDHEN, CDR2 SYDVKM. V gave up 2 bases and J gave up 7 bases, with 11 bases separating them. The CDR3 loop spans 14 amino acids. CDR3 loop: CASSLRQDYGELFF. CDR3 sequence (DNA): TGTGCCAGCAGTTTAAGACAGGACTACGGGGAGCTGTTTTTT.

The chain carries TRBV20-1 and TRBJ2-3, with D perhaps matching TRBD2 (5 bases). The CDR3 totals 13 residues. Germline V lookup: CDR1 DFQATT, CDR2 SNEGSKA (reference sequence). The ends were cut back, 3 bases at V and 2 bases at J, with 9 bases in the middle. The CDR3 loop is CSARDLHTDTQYF. CDR3 sequence (DNA): TGCAGTGCTAGGGACTTGCACACAGATACGCAGTATTTT.

This clonotype occurred a few times. The V and J genes are TRBV7-8 and TRBJ1-4; 7 bases fit TRBD1. The germline V gene has CDR1 SGHVS and CDR2 FQNEAQ. This CDR3 contains 21 residues. Trimming took 5 bases from V and 0 from J; bases not matched to a gene: 21. The CDR3 loop is CASSPFYRPGQLTATNEKLFF. The CDR3 DNA is TGTGCCAGCAGCCCGTTTTACCGACCGGGACAGTTAACCGCAACTAATGAAAAACTGTTTTTT.

This chain joins TRBV4-3 and TRBJ2-4, with D tentatively TRBD1 (6 bases). From germline, CDR1 is LGHNA and CDR2 YSLEER. Trimming stripped 6 bases from V and 0 bases from J, with 18 bases between. The CDR3 is 17 residues long. CDR3 in DNA: TGCGCCAGCAGTTGGACAGCGACAGACGTAGCCAAAAACATTCAGTACTTC. This encodes CASSWTATDVAKNIQYF.

The V and J genes are TRBV29-1 and TRBJ2-7; 7 nucleotides agree with TRBD1. The germline V gene has CDR1 SQVTM and CDR2 ANQGSEA. The CDR3 runs 14 residues. V shed 2 bases and J 3 bases; nucleotides not matched to a gene: 7. This chain's CDR3 is CSVEIGGQSYEQYF. CDR3 nucleotides: TGCAGCGTTGAAATTGGGGGACAGAGCTACGAGCAGTACTTC.

The chain employs TRBV10-3 and TRBJ2-5, with 8 bases fitting TRBD1. The DNA end lines up better with TRBJ2-1; the J call may be wrong. Germline CDR1 ENHRY, CDR2 SYGVKD. The CDR3 length is 12 residues. CDR3 sequence: CAIRQGGNEQFF. The CDR3 DNA reads TGTGCCATCAGACAGGGGGGTAATGAGCAGTTCTTC.

A few counts support this clonotype. The V gene is TRBV7-3, the J gene TRBJ2-1; D unresolved. Trimming took off 3 bases at V and 4 bases at J, with 10 bases between the two ends. The length of the CDR3 is 14 residues. The germline CDR1 and CDR2 sequences are SGHTA and FQGTGA. The CDR3 DNA sequence: TGTGCCAGCAGCTTCTTCCCAGGATACAATGAGCAGTTCTTC. Translated: CASSFFPGYNEQFF.

This clonotype has at least ten counts. The V and J genes are TRBV7-2 and TRBJ2-5; weak D call: TRBD2 (6 bases). The J call is in doubt because the DNA end fits TRBJ2-7 better. The CDR3 length is 18 residues. Germline V gives CDR1 SGHTA, CDR2 FQGNSA. CDR3 protein: CASSLFPRETRANYEQYF. The CDR3 DNA follows: TGTGCCAGCAGCTTGTTTCCTAGGGAGACTAGAGCTAACTACGAGCAGTACTTC.

The count of this clonotype is one. This sequence joins TRBV29-1 and TRBJ2-1, with 7 nucleotides matching TRBD1. The J segment lost 6 bases and the V segment lost 1 base, leaving 9 bases of the junction unmatched. The CDR3 is 15 residues long. CDR1 and CDR2 from the germline V gene are SQVTM and ANQGSEA. The CDR3 here is CSVEAGQSNFNEQFF. The CDR3, as DNA: TGCAGCGTTGAAGCGGGACAGAGCAATTTCAATGAGCAGTTCTTC.

The chain joins TRBV5-1 to TRBJ2-3; tentative D call: TRBD1 (5 bases). The ends were cut back, 0 bases at V and 2 bases at J, with 13 bases in the middle. CDR3 length: 16 residues. Germline CDR1 is SGHRS and CDR2 is YFSETQ. The CDR3 sequence: CASSLDGDSYTDTQYF. For the CDR3, the DNA is TGCGCCAGCAGCTTGGATGGTGACAGTTACACAGATACGCAGTATTTT.

This rearrangement joins TRBV12-3 or TRBV12-4 to TRBJ2-1; TRBD2 aligns across 13 bases. Matching the DNA end better, TRBJ2-5 makes the J call doubtful. The CDR3 sequence is 15 residues long. DNA for the CDR3: TGTGCCAGCAGCACACTAGCGGGAGGGCCTGAGACCCAGTACTTC. Translated: CASSTLAGGPETQYF.